One sample yielded the 4 T cell receptor beta chains listed below, sequenced in a study of blood T cell repertoires in COVID-19. Assay: immunoSEQ multiplex PCR; the TCRdb copy retains only in-frame clones and omits some. Altogether some 240,000 clones are present, 65% to 90% being singletons, with the ten largest covering about 1.5%. The sequenced material came from peripheral blood. These receptors were obtained from a middle-aged woman who had recovered from COVID-19.

A few counts support this clone. The chain carries TRBV7-9 and TRBJ2-1, with 10 positions matching TRBD1. Trimming took 5 bases from V and 5 from J; bases not matched to a gene: 9. This CDR3 contains 16 residues. The germline gives CDR1 SEHNR, CDR2 FQNEAQ (reference sequence). In nucleotides, the CDR3 is TGTGCCAGCAGCATCAGAGGACAGGGGGGCAACAATGAGCAGTTCTTC. Translating gives CASSIRGQGGNNEQFF.

V is TRBV4-3 and J is TRBJ1-2; 7 bases are shared with TRBD1. After removal of 3 bases from V and 5 bases from J, the junction contained 9 bases not matched to a gene. The CDR3 runs 15 residues. Germline-derived CDR1 and CDR2 are LGHNA and YSLEER. The CDR3 DNA follows: TGCGCCAGCAGCCAGCAAACTGGGACAGAATATGGCTACACCTTC. Amino acids: CASSQQTGTEYGYTF.

The chain recombines TRBV5-1 with TRBJ1-5; TRBD1 matches 7 bases. There are 14 residues in the CDR3. J gave up 3 bases and V 1 base, and 1 base lay outside the gene matches. Germline V CDR1 and CDR2: SGHRS, YFSETQ. The CDR3 DNA sequence: TGCGCCAGCAGCTTGACAGGGGACAATCAGCCCCAGCATTTT. It codes for CASSLTGDNQPQHF.

The rearrangement joins TRBV9 to TRBJ1-2; TRBD1 is a possible D gene (6 bases). V was cut by 5 bases and J by 10 bases, with 15 bases left in between. In germline, CDR1 is SGDLS, CDR2 YYNGEE. This CDR3 spans 12 amino acids. The CDR3 DNA is TGTGCCAGCAGTGAGACAGGCGCCCTCTACACCTTC. This codes for CASSETGALYTF.